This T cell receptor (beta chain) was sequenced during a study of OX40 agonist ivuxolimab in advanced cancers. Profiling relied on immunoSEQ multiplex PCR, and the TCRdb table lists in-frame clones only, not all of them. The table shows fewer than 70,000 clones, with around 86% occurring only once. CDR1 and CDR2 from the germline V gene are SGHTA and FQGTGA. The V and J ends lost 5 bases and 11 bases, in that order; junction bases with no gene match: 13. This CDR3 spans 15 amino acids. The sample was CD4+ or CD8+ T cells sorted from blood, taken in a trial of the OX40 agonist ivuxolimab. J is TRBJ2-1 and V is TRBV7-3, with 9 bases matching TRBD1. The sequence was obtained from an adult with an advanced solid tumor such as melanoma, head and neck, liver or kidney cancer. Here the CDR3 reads CASSLLGGQGSQQFF. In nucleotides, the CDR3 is TGTGCCAGCAGCCTACTGGGGGGACAGGGAAGTCAGCAGTTCTTC.